What follows is one T cell receptor beta chain and its context. Its antigen is unidentified. The germline V and J ends were trimmed by 1 base and 5 bases, with 20 bases remaining between them. Germline lookup yields CDR1 SGHTA and CDR2 FQGNSA. The CDR3 sequence is 17 residues long. This sample was taken from a study of cytomegalovirus exposure and HLA in healthy donors. Study-wide points: Among TCR beta chains, those listed as cytomegalovirus-associated numbered around 180. As confirmed in vitro, three CMV-associated chains were specific for CMV antigens. For cytomegalovirus status, the classifier reportedly gave diagnoses with high specificity and sensitivity.

Donors were drawn from the approximately 130-subject validation cohort, separate from the approximately 700-subject first cohort. The table came from immunoSEQ multiplex PCR; TCRdb's copy has only in-frame clones and leaves some out. The sample has 90,000 or so clones; 85% are singletons. This TCR came from a man aged 18 to 35 in good health and CMV-seropositive. The rearrangement joins TRBV7-2 to TRBJ1-2; a weak D match, TRBD1 (5 bases). Material for sequencing was PBMCs. CDR3 sequence reads: CASSLGWFSGLTYGYTF. The CDR3 DNA follows: TGTGCCAGCAGCTTAGGTTGGTTTTCGGGACTGACGTATGGCTACACCTTC.